The rows below give T cell receptor beta chains drawn from one sample of a study of T cells in Graves' hyperthyroidism and ophthalmopathy. TCRdb reanalysed the multiplex PCR reads using MiXCR and keeps one entry per CDR3 protein. The sample contains under 400,000 distinct CDR3 sequences, approximately 15% of which appear only once. What was sequenced was blood. The receptors derive from a woman aged 55 to 70 with Graves' hyperthyroidism. CDR3s include the opening cysteine and the closing phenylalanine or tryptophan. The D gene is left open where the match is weak. The size field is filled for only some rows; it gives once, few, many or a size class.

v_gene	d_gene	j_gene	abundance	CDR3aa	CDR3nt
TRBV6-1	TRBD1	TRBJ1-3	NA	CASRDWTGSSGNTIYF	TGTGCCAGCAGAGATTGGACAGGGAGCTCTGGAAACACCATATATTTT
TRBV19	TRBD1	TRBJ1-1	many	CASSQTGGWNTEAFF	TGTGCCAGTAGTCAGACAGGGGGCTGGAACACTGAAGCTTTCTTT
TRBV18	NA	TRBJ1-3	many	CASSPGQTRNTIYF	TGTGCCAGCTCCCCCGGGCAGACTCGGAACACCATATATTTT
TRBV20-1	TRBD2	TRBJ2-7	many	CSAWTSGSTRLYEQYF	TGCAGTGCTTGGACTAGCGGTAGTACACGTCTCTACGAGCAGTACTTC
TRBV27	TRBD1	TRBJ1-5	NA	CASSDRDNQPQHF	TGTGCCAGCAGCGACAGGGATAATCAGCCCCAGCATTTT
TRBV7-2	TRBD2	TRBJ2-1	NA	CASSFAGEFNEQFF	TGTGCCAGCAGCTTTGCGGGAGAGTTCAATGAGCAGTTCTTC
TRBV28	NA	TRBJ1-2	many	CASSSLYGYTF	TGTGCCAGCAGTTCTCTATATGGCTACACCTTC
TRBV20-1	NA	TRBJ1-2	few	CSARDLKRGHPSGDTF	TGCAGTGCTAGAGATCTGAAAAGGGGACACCCATCGGGGGACACCTTC
TRBV12-3/TRBV12-4	NA	TRBJ2-1	many	CASSLGGMGNEQFF	TGTGCCAGCAGTTTAGGGGGTATGGGCAATGAGCAGTTCTTC
TRBV7-6	NA	TRBJ2-3	NA	CASSQGDFVTQYF	TGTGCCAGCAGCCAGGGGGACTTTGTTACGCAGTATTTT
TRBV7-9	NA	TRBJ2-3	many	CASSNLGSTDTQYF	TGTGCCAGCAGCAACTTAGGTAGCACAGATACGCAGTATTTT